These T cell receptor beta chains were read from a single sample in a study of T-cell memory formation after mild COVID-19. TCRdb reprocessed the 5' RACE reads with MiXCR, giving one entry per CDR3 protein. The sample records around 250,000 distinct CDR3 sequences, approximately 16% being singletons. Specimen: PBMCs or a T cell subset sorted from them (not recorded which). These receptors came from a young man who had mild COVID-19 (a few samples of this study predate the infection). Cell type and time point are not known. The CDR3 runs from the conserved cysteine through the conserved F or W. The D gene is left open where the match is weak. A row's size may be missing; if present it is once, few, many or a size class.

CDR3 DNA,CDR3 protein,J gene,D gene,V gene,clone size
TGTGCCAGCAGCTTCGGGGGCTCTGGGGCCAACGTCCTGACTTTC,CASSFGGSGANVLTF,TRBJ2-6,-,TRBV5-6,-
TGCGCCAGCAGCTTTGACTTCCGGGACAGGGAACTTAACACTGAAGCTTTCTTT,CASSFDFRDRELNTEAFF,TRBJ1-1,TRBD1,TRBV5-1,-
TGTGCCAGCAGTGAGGGACTAGCGGGGTACGAGCAGTTCTTC,CASSEGLAGYEQFF,TRBJ2-1,TRBD2,TRBV2,few
TGCGCCAGCGGACAGAGGTCAGGGCGCGTTAACACTGAAGCTTTCTTT,CASGQRSGRVNTEAFF,TRBJ1-1,-,TRBV5-1,-
TGTGCCAGCAGCTTAAGACAGGGGAATCAGCCCCAGCATTTT,CASSLRQGNQPQHF,TRBJ1-5,TRBD1,TRBV7-6,-
TGTGCCAGCAGCTTCCAGACAGGGGGCTGGGTCACAGATACGCAGTATTTT,CASSFQTGGWVTDTQYF,TRBJ2-3,TRBD1,TRBV11-2,few
TGTGCCAGCAGCTTAGTAGACACCGGGGAGCTGTTTTTT,CASSLVDTGELFF,TRBJ2-2,-,TRBV11-2,many
TGTGCCAGCAGCTCGGGACAGGGTAGCTATGGCTACACCTTC,CASSSGQGSYGYTF,TRBJ1-2,TRBD1,TRBV5-4,-
TGCGCCAGCAGAACCCCGGGACAGGGAAGAACCGGGGAGCTGTTTTTT,CASRTPGQGRTGELFF,TRBJ2-2,TRBD1,TRBV4-1,-
TGCAGCCCGGGACAGGGCAATGAGCAGTTCTTC,CSPGQGNEQFF,TRBJ2-1,TRBD1,TRBV20-1,-
TGTGCCAGCAGCTTAATCGGGGGCGACGCTTTCTTT,CASSLIGGDAFF,TRBJ1-1,-,TRBV7-2,many
TGCGCCAGCAGCTTGTCGCCTAACACCGGGGAGCTGTTTTTT,CASSLSPNTGELFF,TRBJ2-2,-,TRBV5-1,-
TGCGCCAGCAGCCCCGGGACAGGGGGAGATGAGCAGTTCTTC,CASSPGTGGDEQFF,TRBJ2-1,TRBD1,TRBV5-1,few
TGTGCCAGCAGGGGAGGAAGTTCACCCCTCCACTTT,CASRGGSSPLHF,TRBJ1-6,-,TRBV6-5,-
TGTGCCACCAGCAGAGGACACGTGGAAGCCAAAAACATTCAGTACTTC,CATSRGHVEAKNIQYF,TRBJ2-4,-,TRBV15,-
TGTGCCAGCTCACCAGGAGGGACTAGCGACTTCTTC,CASSPGGTSDFF,TRBJ2-1,TRBD2,TRBV18,few
TGTGCCAGCAGTGAACTCGCTGGGACATCAGAGACCCAGTACTTC,CASSELAGTSETQYF,TRBJ2-5,-,TRBV2,few